The rows below give T cell receptor beta chains drawn from one sample of a study of cytomegalovirus exposure and HLA in healthy donors. Repertoires were generated with immunoSEQ multiplex PCR, while TCRdb's copy carries only in-frame clones and drops some. Found here are some 150,000 clones, around four fifths of them singletons; the top ten hold roughly 1.2%. The specimen was PBMCs. The receptors derive from a woman between 50 and 59 years old in good health and CMV-seronegative. Each CDR3 is given with its conserved first and last residue. The D gene is left open where the match is weak. Rows give clone size only sometimes, using once, few, many, or a class for an expanded clone.

v_gene: TRBV7-8
j_gene: TRBJ2-7
abundance: .
d_gene: .
CDR3nt: TGTGCCAGCAGCATCAGGGGGGTCGGCTCCTACGAGCAGTACTTC
CDR3aa: CASSIRGVGSYEQYF

v_gene: TRBV18
j_gene: TRBJ1-1
abundance: .
d_gene: TRBD1
CDR3nt: TGTGCCAGCTCACAGAGGGGGCCTGAAGCTTTCTTT
CDR3aa: CASSQRGPEAFF

v_gene: TRBV19
j_gene: TRBJ2-1
abundance: .
d_gene: .
CDR3nt: TGTGCCAGTGCCCGGGACAATTACAATGAGCAGTTCTTC
CDR3aa: CASARDNYNEQFF

v_gene: TRBV5-4
j_gene: TRBJ1-5
abundance: .
d_gene: .
CDR3nt: TGTGCCAGCAGCCCCGTGGAGGGGCTCTATAGCAATCAGCCCCAGCATTTT
CDR3aa: CASSPVEGLYSNQPQHF

v_gene: TRBV28
j_gene: TRBJ1-2
abundance: .
d_gene: .
CDR3nt: TGTGCCAGCCACCCAACCGGGGTGAACTATGGCTACACCTTC
CDR3aa: CASHPTGVNYGYTF

v_gene: TRBV5-6
j_gene: TRBJ2-1
abundance: few
d_gene: .
CDR3nt: TGTGCCAGCAGCCCGGACTCCGATGAGCAGTTCTTC
CDR3aa: CASSPDSDEQFF

v_gene: TRBV11-1
j_gene: TRBJ2-1
abundance: .
d_gene: TRBD2
CDR3nt: TGTGCCAGCAGCCTCAGGGCGGGGGAGTCAAAGTTCTTC
CDR3aa: CASSLRAGESKFF

v_gene: TRBV7-9
j_gene: TRBJ2-7
abundance: .
d_gene: TRBD2
CDR3nt: TGTGCCAGCAGCAGGACTAGCGGGAGGGAAGGGTCCTACGAGCAGTACTTC
CDR3aa: CASSRTSGREGSYEQYF

v_gene: TRBV4-3
j_gene: TRBJ2-5
abundance: .
d_gene: TRBD2
CDR3nt: TGCGCCAGCAGCCCGGGACTAGCGGGAGGAGTCCAAGAGACCCAGTACTTC
CDR3aa: CASSPGLAGGVQETQYF

v_gene: TRBV6-5
j_gene: TRBJ2-5
abundance: .
d_gene: .
CDR3nt: TGTGCCAGCAGTCAATGGGAGCGAAAAGAGACCCAGTACTTC
CDR3aa: CASSQWERKETQYF

v_gene: TRBV28
j_gene: TRBJ2-7
abundance: .
d_gene: TRBD2
CDR3nt: TGTGCCAGCAGCTCCCTTGTGGAGCGGGAGTTTTACTACGAGCAGTACTTC
CDR3aa: CASSSLVEREFYYEQYF

v_gene: TRBV5-1
j_gene: TRBJ2-1
abundance: .
d_gene: TRBD2
CDR3nt: TGCGCCAGCTTGCGGACTAGCGGGAGGGCCGGGTACAATGAGCAGTTCTTC
CDR3aa: CASLRTSGRAGYNEQFF

v_gene: TRBV2
j_gene: TRBJ2-7
abundance: .
d_gene: TRBD2
CDR3nt: TGTGCCAGCAGCGCCCGACTAGCGGGAGTGTACGACGAGCAGTACTTC
CDR3aa: CASSARLAGVYDEQYF

v_gene: TRBV7-9
j_gene: TRBJ2-1
abundance: .
d_gene: TRBD2
CDR3nt: TGTGCCAGCAGTTCTAGCGGGAGAGGTTCCTACAATGAGCAGTTCTTC
CDR3aa: CASSSSGRGSYNEQFF

v_gene: TRBV15
j_gene: TRBJ2-7
abundance: .
d_gene: .
CDR3nt: TGTGCCACCAGCAGGAAAGTAGGGGGCTACGAGCAGTACTTC
CDR3aa: CATSRKVGGYEQYF

v_gene: TRBV6-6
j_gene: TRBJ2-2
abundance: .
d_gene: .
CDR3nt: TGTGCCAGCAGTTACTCGAAGGACAGCAACACCGGGGAGCTGTTTTTT
CDR3aa: CASSYSKDSNTGELFF

v_gene: TRBV4-2
j_gene: TRBJ2-1
abundance: .
d_gene: TRBD2
CDR3nt: TGTGCCAGCCTTTCGGGGACTAGCGCCCTCAATGAGCAGTTCTTC
CDR3aa: CASLSGTSALNEQFF

v_gene: TRBV6-4
j_gene: TRBJ1-2
abundance: .
d_gene: .
CDR3nt: TGTGCCAGCAGTAGAGAAATAGGGGACTATGGCTACACCTTC
CDR3aa: CASSREIGDYGYTF

v_gene: TRBV7-2
j_gene: TRBJ2-5
abundance: .
d_gene: .
CDR3nt: TGTGCCAGCAGCGCCACAGGACCCCAAGAGACCCAGTACTTC
CDR3aa: CASSATGPQETQYF

v_gene: TRBV19
j_gene: TRBJ2-3
abundance: .
d_gene: TRBD1
CDR3nt: TGTGCCAGTAGTAGGGACAGGGTCGGCACAGATACGCAGTATTTT
CDR3aa: CASSRDRVGTDTQYF

v_gene: TRBV14
j_gene: TRBJ2-7
abundance: .
d_gene: .
CDR3nt: TGTGCCAGCAGCCAAGATCTATGGAACAGATCCCGTTCTTACGAGCAGTACTTC
CDR3aa: CASSQDLWNRSRSYEQYF

v_gene: TRBV7-3
j_gene: TRBJ2-5
abundance: .
d_gene: .
CDR3nt: TGTGCCAGCAGCCAAATACAAGATACCCAGTACTTC
CDR3aa: CASSQIQDTQYF

v_gene: TRBV2
j_gene: TRBJ2-6
abundance: .
d_gene: TRBD1
CDR3nt: TGTGCCAGCAGTGAGACAGGGAGCTCTGGGGCCAACGTCCTGACTTTC
CDR3aa: CASSETGSSGANVLTF

v_gene: TRBV9
j_gene: TRBJ1-6
abundance: .
d_gene: .
CDR3nt: TGTGCCAGCAGCACCCGGGCCTATAATTCACCCCTCCACTTT
CDR3aa: CASSTRAYNSPLHF

v_gene: TRBV15
j_gene: TRBJ2-3
abundance: .
d_gene: TRBD2
CDR3nt: TGTGCCACCAGCAGAGAAGGCGGGGGGGCCTACGAAGATACGCAGTATTTT
CDR3aa: CATSREGGGAYEDTQYF

v_gene: TRBV10-3
j_gene: TRBJ2-2
abundance: .
d_gene: TRBD1
CDR3nt: TGTGCCATCAGTCCCCGGGACAGAAACACCGGGGAGCTGTTTTTT
CDR3aa: CAISPRDRNTGELFF

v_gene: TRBV27
j_gene: TRBJ2-1
abundance: few
d_gene: TRBD2
CDR3nt: TGTGCCAGCAGTCGACTAGCGGGAGGGCCCAATGAGCAGTTCTTC
CDR3aa: CASSRLAGGPNEQFF

v_gene: TRBV7-2
j_gene: TRBJ2-1
abundance: once
d_gene: TRBD2
CDR3nt: TGTGCCAGCAGCTTAGGACTAGCGGGAGGGCCGGCCGATGAGCAGTTCTTC
CDR3aa: CASSLGLAGGPADEQFF

v_gene: TRBV11-3
j_gene: TRBJ2-1
abundance: .
d_gene: TRBD2
CDR3nt: TGTGCCAGCAGCTTTGAACTAGCGGGGGTCAATGAGCAGTTCTTC
CDR3aa: CASSFELAGVNEQFF

v_gene: TRBV2
j_gene: TRBJ2-7
abundance: .
d_gene: .
CDR3nt: TGTGCCAGCAGACCGGGGTACGAGCAGTACTTC
CDR3aa: CASRPGYEQYF

v_gene: TRBV12-5
j_gene: TRBJ2-3
abundance: .
d_gene: TRBD1
CDR3nt: TGTGCTAGTGGTTCCGACAGGGTAGCAACAGATACGCAGTATTTT
CDR3aa: CASGSDRVATDTQYF

v_gene: TRBV4-1
j_gene: TRBJ1-6
abundance: .
d_gene: .
CDR3nt: TGCGCCAGCAGCCAACCCCCTCCTTCACCCCTCCACTTT
CDR3aa: CASSQPPPSPLHF

v_gene: TRBV5-1
j_gene: TRBJ1-1
abundance: .
d_gene: TRBD1
CDR3nt: TGCGCCAGCAGCTTAGGTCCTGGGACAGGGGAGAGGACTGAAGCTTTCTTT
CDR3aa: CASSLGPGTGERTEAFF

v_gene: TRBV15
j_gene: TRBJ2-5
abundance: .
d_gene: .
CDR3nt: TGTGCCACCAGGGAGCGCGGGGACCGGCGGGAGACCCAGTACTTC
CDR3aa: CATRERGDRRETQYF

v_gene: TRBV27
j_gene: TRBJ2-1
abundance: .
d_gene: .
CDR3nt: TGTGCCAGTGGAGACTACACTGAGCAGTTCTTC
CDR3aa: CASGDYTEQFF

v_gene: TRBV5-1
j_gene: TRBJ2-7
abundance: .
d_gene: TRBD1
CDR3nt: TGCGCCAGCAGCTTGGCCGTAGGACAGGGGACCTACGAGCAGTACTTC
CDR3aa: CASSLAVGQGTYEQYF

v_gene: TRBV5-1
j_gene: TRBJ2-3
abundance: .
d_gene: .
CDR3nt: TGCGCCAGCAGCTTGGTGGGGGGAGCAACAGATACGCAGTATTTT
CDR3aa: CASSLVGGATDTQYF

v_gene: TRBV5-5
j_gene: TRBJ1-3
abundance: .
d_gene: .
CDR3nt: TGTGCCAGCAGCTTGGGGCCCGTGGACACCATATATTTT
CDR3aa: CASSLGPVDTIYF

v_gene: TRBV10-3
j_gene: TRBJ2-1
abundance: .
d_gene: .
CDR3nt: TGTGCCATCAACCAGGGTACCGATGAGCAGTTCTTC
CDR3aa: CAINQGTDEQFF

v_gene: TRBV5-6
j_gene: TRBJ2-7
abundance: .
d_gene: TRBD2
CDR3nt: TGTGCCAGCAGCTTGCCGGGACTAACCTACGAGCAGTACTTC
CDR3aa: CASSLPGLTYEQYF

v_gene: TRBV7-9
j_gene: TRBJ1-1
abundance: .
d_gene: .
CDR3nt: TGTGCCAGCAGCCCAGGTACTGAAGCTTTCTTT
CDR3aa: CASSPGTEAFF

v_gene: TRBV6-1
j_gene: TRBJ2-7
abundance: .
d_gene: .
CDR3nt: TGTGCCAGCAGTGGAGGGACACGGGGCTCCTACGAGCAGTACTTC
CDR3aa: CASSGGTRGSYEQYF

v_gene: TRBV5-6
j_gene: TRBJ1-5
abundance: .
d_gene: .
CDR3nt: TGTGCCAGCAGCTTCAGTCCCAAACCCCATCAGCCCCAGCATTTT
CDR3aa: CASSFSPKPHQPQHF

v_gene: TRBV2
j_gene: TRBJ1-1
abundance: .
d_gene: .
CDR3nt: TGTGCCAGCTGCGATGACTCCCTTGGGAGCACTGAAGCTTTCTTT
CDR3aa: CASCDDSLGSTEAFF

v_gene: TRBV7-9
j_gene: TRBJ1-4
abundance: once
d_gene: TRBD1
CDR3nt: TGTGCCAGCAGCTTAGCGGACAGGGTGGATAATGAAAAACTGTTTTTT
CDR3aa: CASSLADRVDNEKLFF